The 31 T cell receptor beta chains below were found in one sample sequenced in a study of shared clonotypes between healthy human individuals. Sequenced by immunoSEQ multiplex PCR; TCRdb stores in-frame clones only, minus some. The profile shows about 580,000 clones, about 98% of them singletons. The naive CD8 population came from CD45RO-negative cells selected for CCR7, without terminally differentiated effector memory CD45RA+ cells. Sample: naive CD8+ T cells sorted from blood. All receptors derive from a man in his thirties or forties in good health.

This rearrangement joins TRBV27 to TRBJ1-4; TRBD1 agrees at 12 bases. Looked up from germline, CDR1 is MNHEY and CDR2 is SMNVEV (reference sequence). The CDR3 loop spans 16 amino acids. V gave up 2 bases and J gave up 6 bases; unmatched junction bases: 4. The CDR3 loop is CASSLTGTGGDEKLFF. CDR3 sequence (DNA): TGTGCCAGCAGTTTAACCGGGACAGGGGGCGATGAAAAACTGTTTTTT.

This CDR3 is CASSLEFGATYEQYF. The CDR3 region has the DNA TGCGCCAGCAGCTTGGAGTTTGGGGCCACCTACGAGCAGTACTTC. The gene calls are TRBV5-1 and TRBJ2-7; possibly TRBD1 for D (5 bases). The CDR3 sequence is 15 residues long. Germline loops: CDR1 SGHRS, CDR2 YFSETQ. Trimming stripped 0 bases from V and 2 bases from J, with 12 bases between.

The chain couples TRBV7-8 to TRBJ2-2, with D possibly being TRBD1 or TRBD2 (5 bases each). The ends were cut back, 6 bases at V and 6 bases at J, with 20 bases in the middle. CDR1 SGHVS and CDR2 FQNEAQ come from the germline V gene. The CDR3 runs 16 residues. CDR3 nucleotide sequence: TGTGCCAGCAGTTTTGAGGGAAAGGGGTTCCCCGGGGAGCTGTTTTTT. The encoded protein is CASSFEGKGFPGELFF.

This sequence joins TRBV7-9 and TRBJ2-7; the match to TRBD1 covers 9 bases. This CDR3 comprises 15 residues. Per the germline V gene, CDR1 is SEHNR and CDR2 is FQNEAQ (reference sequence). V trimming: 2 bases; J trimming: 5 bases; junction bases outside the gene matches: 7. CDR3 sequence reads: CASSLIGTGLNEQYF. In DNA form, the CDR3 reads TGTGCCAGCAGCTTAATCGGGACAGGGTTGAACGAGCAGTACTTC.

Turning to this clone: Other DNA sequences in the sample encode the same CDR3. The chain combines TRBV9 with TRBJ2-1; no firm D call. The germline V gene encodes CDR1 SGDLS and CDR2 YYNGEE. V lost 7 bases and J 3 bases, leaving 2 bases between the germline ends. There are 10 residues in the CDR3. Here the CDR3 reads CASGYNEQFF. In DNA, the CDR3 is TGTGCCAGCGGCTACAATGAGCAGTTCTTC.

This chain uses TRBV27 with TRBJ2-1; D gene ambiguous. CDR3 length: 15 amino acids. Trimming shortened V by 7 bases and J by 0 bases, and 13 bases separated the two germline ends. Germline V CDR1 and CDR2: MNHEY, SMNVEV (reference sequence). CDR3 protein: CASTGSVYSYNEQFF. The CDR3 nucleotides read TGTGCCAGCACGGGTTCGGTCTACTCCTACAATGAGCAGTTCTTC.

This chain connects TRBV7-9 to TRBJ2-1, with D possibly TRBD2 on 5 matching bases. The CDR3 runs to 13 residues. Germline CDR1 SEHNR, CDR2 FQNEAQ (reference sequence). V was trimmed by 5 bases and J by 8 bases, leaving 13 bases between them. The CDR3 bases are TGTGCCAGCAGCCCAGTACTAGGGTATGAGCAGTTCTTC. Translation: CASSPVLGYEQFF.

The rearrangement links TRBV7-9 to TRBJ2-7; 9 nucleotides match TRBD2. Germline V gene data show CDR1 as SEHNR and CDR2 as FQNEAQ (reference sequence). The CDR3 runs to 14 residues. The V segment lost 5 bases and the J segment 7 bases; nucleotides outside the gene matches: 9. The DNA of the CDR3 is TGTGCCAGCAGCCATCGCGGACTAGCGAAAGAGCAGTACTTC. It is translated as CASSHRGLAKEQYF.

V is TRBV6-1 and J is TRBJ2-7, with D unclear. Between the trimmed V and J ends, which lost 6 bases and 7 bases, there was a span of 16 bases. CDR1 MNHNS and CDR2 SASEGT come from the germline V gene. The CDR3 has 13 residues. The CDR3 DNA reads as TGTGCCAGCAGAGATGCAGGTGTGAGGGAGCAGTACTTC. Protein: CASRDAGVREQYF.

The chain links TRBV7-2 to TRBJ1-5; a possible D gene is TRBD1 (5 bases). Germline V gene data show CDR1 as SGHTA and CDR2 as FQGNSA. This CDR3 region has 14 residues. Trimming removed 4 bases at V and 4 bases at J, with 11 bases between. The CDR3 here is CASSWDGQNQPQHF. CDR3 DNA sequence: TGTGCCAGCAGCTGGGACGGTCAAAATCAGCCCCAGCATTTT.

The chain uses TRBV6-5 and TRBJ1-1; D unresolved. Germline V CDR1 and CDR2: MNHEY, SVGAGI. The CDR3 runs to 14 residues. Trimming pared 2 bases from V and 5 bases from J, leaving 12 bases between. The CDR3 is CASSYNSGVTEAFF. DNA of the CDR3: TGTGCCAGCAGTTACAATTCAGGTGTGACTGAAGCTTTCTTT.

The V and J genes are TRBV6-5 and TRBJ2-1, with TRBD1 identical over 12 bases. V gave up 2 bases and J gave up 8 bases; unmatched junction bases: 1. Germline assignment: CDR1 MNHEY and CDR2 SVGAGI. The CDR3 has 14 residues. CDR3 sequence reads: CASSYGTGGDEQFF. The CDR3, as DNA: TGTGCCAGCAGTTACGGGACAGGGGGCGATGAGCAGTTCTTC.

V usage is TRBV7-9 and J usage is TRBJ2-7; D is unresolved. V gave up 0 bases and J gave up 3 bases, with 3 bases separating them. The CDR3 consists of 12 residues. Germline loops: CDR1 SEHNR, CDR2 FQNEAQ (reference sequence). CDR3 in amino acids: CASSLAYYEQYF. Here the CDR3 DNA reads TGTGCCAGCAGCTTAGCATACTACGAGCAGTACTTC.

This chain uses TRBV7-9 with TRBJ2-1, with 9 bases lining up with TRBD2. The V gene's germline CDR1 is SEHNR and CDR2 FQNEAQ (reference sequence). The CDR3 totals 16 residues. Trimming took 1 base from V and 3 from J; bases not matched to a gene: 4. The CDR3 DNA is TGTGCCAGCAGCTTAGTGCTAGCGGGATTCTACAATGAGCAGTTCTTC. It translates to CASSLVLAGFYNEQFF.

This clone was seen only once. V usage is TRBV5-1 and J usage is TRBJ2-2, with 8 nucleotides matching TRBD2. The J segment lost 5 bases and the V segment lost 1 base, leaving 10 bases of the junction unmatched. The CDR3 has 17 amino acids. CDR1 and CDR2 from the germline V gene are SGHRS and YFSETQ. Here the CDR3 reads CASSLLSGGPGTGELFF. CDR3 nucleotides: TGCGCCAGCAGCTTGCTATCGGGAGGGCCTGGGACCGGGGAGCTGTTTTTT.

The chain employs TRBV30 and TRBJ1-2; D remains unclear. With 2 bases removed from V and 6 bases from J, the gap between germline ends came to 31 bases. This CDR3 region has 19 residues. Germline V gene sequence: CDR1 GTSNPN, CDR2 SVGIG (reference sequence). CDR3 amino acids: CAWSTLRKLGRSPSNGYTF. The DNA for the CDR3 is TGTGCCTGGAGTACCCTCCGAAAATTGGGCAGAAGCCCATCGAATGGCTACACCTTC.

The CDR3 DNA is TGTGCCAGCAGTGGTATAGCGGGAGCGTACTACAATGAGCAGTTCTTC. It is translated as CASSGIAGAYYNEQFF. The chain combines TRBV2 with TRBJ2-1, with 9 bases matching TRBD2. The trim removed 4 bases at V and 3 bases at J, leaving 7 bases unmatched. The V gene's germline CDR1 is SNHLY and CDR2 FYNNEI. The CDR3 is 16 residues long. Together with reference TRBV2 and TRBJ2-1, the CDR3 gives the full variable domain: EPEVTQTPSHQVTQMGQEVILRCVPISNHLYFYWYRQILGQKVEFLVSFYNNEISEKSEIFDDQFSVERPDGSNFTLKIRSTKLEDSAMYFCASSGIAGAYYNEQFFGPGTRLTVL.

The chain carries TRBV30 and TRBJ2-7; no clear D. With 3 bases removed from V and 0 bases from J, the gap between germline ends came to 9 bases. Germline-derived CDR1 and CDR2 are GTSNPN and SVGIG (reference sequence). The length of the CDR3 is 13 residues. CDR3 loop: CAWRADTSYEQYF. The CDR3 DNA follows: TGTGCCTGGAGGGCGGATACCTCCTACGAGCAGTACTTC.

V and J are TRBV6-6 and TRBJ2-2; TRBD2 might be the D (6 bases). CDR1 and CDR2 (germline): MNHNY, SVGAGI (reference sequence). Trimming shortened V by 5 bases and J by 5 bases, and 9 bases separated the two germline ends. The CDR3 totals 13 residues. CDR3 in amino acids: CASSLGGTGELFF. Written as DNA, the CDR3 is TGTGCCAGCAGTCTGGGGGGTACCGGGGAGCTGTTTTTT.

The V call is TRBV29-1, the J call TRBJ2-7; either TRBD1 or TRBD2 may fit D (5 bases each). The germline CDR1 and CDR2 sequences are SQVTM and ANQGSEA. This CDR3 has 13 amino acids. Trimming stripped 5 bases from V and 4 bases from J, with 15 bases between. CDR3 DNA: TGCAGCGTTCAAACCGGGACGGATTACGAGCAGTACTTC. It is translated as CSVQTGTDYEQYF.

V is TRBV7-9 and J is TRBJ2-1, with 12 positions matching TRBD1. The germline V gene encodes CDR1 SEHNR and CDR2 FQNEAQ (reference sequence). The ends lost 3 bases at V and 8 bases at J; junction bases unmatched: 11. The CDR3 loop spans 17 amino acids. The CDR3 nucleotides read TGTGCCAGCAGCTTCCCCCCCGGGACAGGGGGCGCATATGAGCAGTTCTTC. Protein sequence: CASSFPPGTGGAYEQFF.

V usage is TRBV4-3 and J usage is TRBJ2-5; D remains ambiguous. Germline V CDR1 and CDR2: LGHNA, YSLEER. CDR3 length: 17 residues. Trimming shortened V by 0 bases and J by 3 bases, and 17 bases separated the two germline ends. The chain's CDR3 is CASSQEGPASLEETQYF. In DNA form, the CDR3 reads TGCGCCAGCAGCCAAGAAGGGCCCGCTAGTCTGGAAGAGACCCAGTACTTC.

V usage is TRBV7-9 and J usage is TRBJ2-7; the match to TRBD1 covers 9 bases. The V gene's germline CDR1 is SEHNR and CDR2 FQNEAQ (reference sequence). The CDR3 has 16 residues. V dropped 1 base and J dropped 3; count of bases not matched to a gene: 7. CDR3 DNA: TGTGCCAGCAGCTTAGTAGGGACAGGGAGAGACTACGAGCAGTACTTC. It yields the protein CASSLVGTGRDYEQYF.

The chain uses TRBV7-8 and TRBJ2-1; 8 bases fit TRBD2. The CDR3 is made up of 15 amino acids. V lost 1 base to trimming and J lost 7 bases; unmatched junction nucleotides: 6. CDR1 and CDR2 from the germline V gene are SGHVS and FQNEAQ. CDR3 in amino acids: CASSLVSGGENEQFF. CDR3 DNA sequence: TGTGCCAGCAGCTTAGTATCGGGAGGGGAAAATGAGCAGTTCTTC.

The J gene is TRBJ2-2, the V gene TRBV13; 7 positions match TRBD2. The CDR3 totals 15 residues. With V trimmed by 5 bases and J by 3 bases, 6 bases remained unmatched. From germline, CDR1 is PRHDT and CDR2 FYEKMQ (reference sequence). Written as DNA, the CDR3 is TGTGCCAGCAGCACTACGGGAGGCGACACCGGGGAGCTGTTTTTT. Translation: CASSTTGGDTGELFF.

The chain joins TRBV5-5 to TRBJ2-7, with D perhaps matching TRBD1 (5 bases). V lost 3 bases to trimming and J lost 5 bases, with 15 bases between them. From germline, CDR1 is SGHKS and CDR2 YYEKEE (reference sequence). This CDR3 region has 14 residues. In DNA form, the CDR3 reads TGTGCCAGCAGCTCTATTGCAGGGCGAAACGAGCAGTACTTC. The encoded protein is CASSSIAGRNEQYF.

The chain couples TRBV9 to TRBJ2-1; D not resolved. Trimming stripped 4 bases from V and 4 bases from J, with 3 bases between. Germline V gene lookup returns CDR1 SGDLS and CDR2 YYNGEE. This CDR3 has 11 residues. CDR3 in DNA: TGTGCCAGCAGCAAATACAATGAGCAGTTCTTC. It yields the protein CASSKYNEQFF.

This chain uses TRBV27 with TRBJ1-2; TRBD1 agrees at 7 bases. The germline CDR1 and CDR2 sequences are MNHEY and SMNVEV (reference sequence). This CDR3 is 14 amino acids long. J lost 3 bases, V lost 5 bases, and 6 bases had no gene match. The CDR3 loop is CASSLTGIHYGYTF. The CDR3 nucleotides read TGTGCCAGCAGTCTGACAGGGATTCACTATGGCTACACCTTC.

This clone showed up just once. The chain carries TRBV15 and TRBJ2-1; TRBD2 agrees at 10 bases. From germline, CDR1 is LNHNV and CDR2 YYDKDF (reference sequence). The V and J ends lost 0 bases and 5 bases, in that order; junction bases with no gene match: 7. The CDR3 runs 17 residues. The CDR3 region has the DNA TGTGCCACCAGCAGAGATTTAGCGGGAGGAAATAACAATGAGCAGTTCTTC. Protein: CATSRDLAGGNNNEQFF.

The genes are TRBV7-6 and TRBJ2-5, with D possibly being TRBD2 (5 bases). Germline V CDR1 and CDR2: SGHVS, FNYEAQ. This CDR3 has 15 residues. Trimming cost V 4 bases and J 5 bases, with 17 bases left between them. The CDR3 DNA follows: TGTGCCAGCAGCTCCCCGAGGGTCGTTTTGGAGACCCAGTACTTC. The encoded protein is CASSSPRVVLETQYF.

J is TRBJ2-1 and V is TRBV30, with D hard to call. V was trimmed by 7 bases and J by 0 bases, leaving 13 bases between them. Germline CDR1 and CDR2: GTSNPN and SVGIG (reference sequence). The CDR3 runs to 14 residues. CDR3 sequence reads: CASAATDSYNEQFF. Written as DNA, the CDR3 is TGTGCCTCGGCGGCGACTGACTCCTACAATGAGCAGTTCTTC.